The 8 T cell receptor beta chains below come from one sample, sequenced in a study of T cell repertoires in cytomegalovirus infection. One entry per CDR3 protein results from TCRdb running MiXCR on the reads. Of about half a million distinct CDR3 sequences listed, roughly 43% are singletons. For these TCRs, the target antigens are not known. Sequences were derived from cultured PBMCs, sampled from culture after CMV antigen stimulation. These receptors were collected from a human donor in good health (CMV status not recorded). Some clones in this sample may be carry-over from other donors' samples.

The chain employs TRBV11-2 and TRBJ2-5; a possible D gene is TRBD2 (6 bases). This CDR3 has 15 residues. Trimming stripped 4 bases from V and 5 bases from J, with 17 bases between. CDR1 SGHAT and CDR2 FQNNGV come from the germline V gene. The CDR3 spells CASSSLTSSRETQYF. CDR3 nucleotide sequence: TGTGCCAGCAGCTCCCTAACTAGCTCTCGGGAGACCCAGTACTTC.

The V gene is TRBV20-1, the J gene TRBJ1-1, with unresolved D. The CDR3 runs to 12 residues. V dropped 6 bases and J dropped 4 bases, with 12 bases sitting between them. The germline V gene has CDR1 DFQATT and CDR2 SNEGSKA (reference sequence). CDR3: CSATSGLTEAFF. The CDR3 region has the DNA TGCAGTGCCACCTCTGGGCTCACTGAAGCTTTCTTT.

The chain has TRBV10-3 and TRBJ1-1; TRBD1 aligns across 9 bases. The length of the CDR3 is 12 residues. Germline V gives CDR1 ENHRY, CDR2 SYGVKD. V shed 11 bases, J shed 1 base, and the junction held 2 bases outside the gene matches. The CDR3 coding sequence is TGTGCCGCGGGACAGGGGAACACTGAAGCTTTCTTT. This sequence encodes CAAGQGNTEAFF.

This clonotype showed up just a few times. The junction does not match germline at one end; this may be a read error. The chain recombines TRBV5-6 with TRBJ2-5; D is possibly TRBD1 (5 bases). This CDR3 region has 13 residues. Germline assignment: CDR1 SGHDT and CDR2 YYEEEE. The CDR3 DNA sequence: TGTGCCAGCAGTTTGGACACCGACGGGACCCAGTACTTC. The encoded protein is CASSLDTDGTQYF.

There are many counts of this clonotype. The chain combines TRBV20-1 with TRBJ2-1, with TRBD2 matching over 16 bases. In germline, CDR1 is DFQATT, CDR2 SNEGSKA (reference sequence). V dropped 6 bases and J dropped 10; count of bases not matched to a gene: 6. The CDR3 spans 14 residues. CDR3 sequence (DNA): TGCAGTGCCTCGGGACTAGCGGGAGGGGACGAGCAGTTCTTC. Translating gives CSASGLAGGDEQFF.

This clonotype was picked up one time. The chain carries TRBV19 and TRBJ1-1; D unclear. The V gene lost 3 bases and the J gene lost 3 bases, with 8 bases spanning the gap. The CDR3 has 13 amino acids. Germline V CDR1 and CDR2: LNHDA, SQIVND (reference sequence). The DNA of the CDR3 is TGTGCCAGTAGTATGGAGCGAGACACTGAAGCTTTCTTT. Translated: CASSMERDTEAFF.

The V and J genes are TRBV5-1 and TRBJ2-3; 11 bases line up with TRBD1. The germline CDR1 and CDR2 sequences are SGHRS and YFSETQ. J lost 6 bases, V lost 0 bases, and 3 bases had no gene match. The CDR3 loop spans 15 amino acids. CDR3 bases: TGCGCCAGCAGCTTGGGGACAGGGGGCAAGGATACGCAGTATTTT. Translating it yields CASSLGTGGKDTQYF.

The CDR3 DNA sequence: TGTGCCAGCAGCTTAGCTAGCGGCAGGGGTGGCTTCGGGGAGCTGTTTTTT. It codes for CASSLASGRGGFGELFF. The rearrangement joins TRBV11-2 to TRBJ2-2, with a tentative D call TRBD2 (7 bases). The CDR3 totals 17 residues. Germline-derived CDR1 and CDR2 are SGHAT and FQNNGV. V lost 1 base and J lost 7, with 19 bases in between. The variable domain in full, with the rest retrieved from reference TRBV11-2 and TRBJ2-2, is EAGVAQSPRYKIIEKRQSVAFWCNPISGHATLYWYQQILGQGPKLLIQFQNNGVVDDSQLPKDRFSAERLKGVDSTLKIQPAKLEDSAVYLCASSLASGRGGFGELFFGEGSRLTVL.